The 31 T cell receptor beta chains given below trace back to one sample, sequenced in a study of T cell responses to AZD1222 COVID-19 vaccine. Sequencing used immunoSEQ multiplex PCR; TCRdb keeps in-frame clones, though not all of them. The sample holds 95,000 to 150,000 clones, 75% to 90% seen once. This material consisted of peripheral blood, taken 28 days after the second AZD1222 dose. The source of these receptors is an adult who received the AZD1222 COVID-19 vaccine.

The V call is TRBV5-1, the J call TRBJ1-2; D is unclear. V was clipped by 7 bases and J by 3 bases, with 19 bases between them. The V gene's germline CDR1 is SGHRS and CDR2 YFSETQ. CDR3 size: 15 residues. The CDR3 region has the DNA TGCGCCAGCCGTTTGAGCTCCGGCAGTGACTATGGCTACACCTTC. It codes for CASRLSSGSDYGYTF.

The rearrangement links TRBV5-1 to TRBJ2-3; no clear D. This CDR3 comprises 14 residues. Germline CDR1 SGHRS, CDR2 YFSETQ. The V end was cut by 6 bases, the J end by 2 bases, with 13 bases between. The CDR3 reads CASTPFENTDTQYF. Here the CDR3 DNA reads TGCGCCAGCACTCCCTTCGAAAACACAGATACGCAGTATTTT. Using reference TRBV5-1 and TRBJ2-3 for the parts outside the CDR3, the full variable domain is KAGVTQTPRYLIKTRGQQVTLSCSPISGHRSVSWYQQTPGQGLQFLFEYFSETQRNKGNFPGRFSGRQFSNSRSEMNVSTLELGDSALYLCASTPFENTDTQYFGPGTRLTVL.

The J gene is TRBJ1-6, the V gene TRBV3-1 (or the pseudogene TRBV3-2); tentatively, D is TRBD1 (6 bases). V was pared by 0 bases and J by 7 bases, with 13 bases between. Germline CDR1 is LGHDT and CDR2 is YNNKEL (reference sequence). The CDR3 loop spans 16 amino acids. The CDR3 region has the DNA TGTGCCAGCAGCCAAGAGGGGCGTCAGGGGAATTCACCCCTCCACTTT. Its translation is CASSQEGRQGNSPLHF.

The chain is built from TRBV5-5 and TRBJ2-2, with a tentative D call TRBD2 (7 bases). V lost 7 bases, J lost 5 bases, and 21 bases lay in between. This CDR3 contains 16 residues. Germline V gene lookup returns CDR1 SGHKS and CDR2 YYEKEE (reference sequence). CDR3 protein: CASLAGALPTTGELFF. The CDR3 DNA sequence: TGTGCCAGCCTCGCGGGGGCCCTACCCACTACCGGGGAGCTGTTTTTT.

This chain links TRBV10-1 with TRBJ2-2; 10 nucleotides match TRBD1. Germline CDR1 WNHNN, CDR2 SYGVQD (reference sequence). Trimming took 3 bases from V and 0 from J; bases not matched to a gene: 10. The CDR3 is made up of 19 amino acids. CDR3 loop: CASSDRTGGQTTNTGELFF. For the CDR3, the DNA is TGCGCCAGCAGTGACAGGACAGGGGGACAAACAACGAACACCGGGGAGCTGTTTTTT.

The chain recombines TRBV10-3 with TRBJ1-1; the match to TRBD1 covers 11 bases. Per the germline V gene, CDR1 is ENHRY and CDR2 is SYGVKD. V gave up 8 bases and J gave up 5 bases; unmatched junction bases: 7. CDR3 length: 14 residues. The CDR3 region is CAIGDRGYETEAFF. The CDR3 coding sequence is TGTGCCATCGGGGACAGGGGGTATGAGACTGAAGCTTTCTTT.

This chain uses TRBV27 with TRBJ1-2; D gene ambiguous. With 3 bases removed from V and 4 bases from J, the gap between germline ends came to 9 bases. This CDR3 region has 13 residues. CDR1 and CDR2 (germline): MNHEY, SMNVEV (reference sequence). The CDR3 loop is CASSFRSFYGYTF. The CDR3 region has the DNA TGTGCCAGCAGTTTCAGGAGTTTCTATGGCTACACCTTC.

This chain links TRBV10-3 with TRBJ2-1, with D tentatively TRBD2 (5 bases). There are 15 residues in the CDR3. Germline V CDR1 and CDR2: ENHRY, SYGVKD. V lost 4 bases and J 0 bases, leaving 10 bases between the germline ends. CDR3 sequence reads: CAISVEGSSYNEQFF. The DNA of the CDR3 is TGTGCCATCAGTGTTGAGGGTAGCTCCTACAATGAGCAGTTCTTC.

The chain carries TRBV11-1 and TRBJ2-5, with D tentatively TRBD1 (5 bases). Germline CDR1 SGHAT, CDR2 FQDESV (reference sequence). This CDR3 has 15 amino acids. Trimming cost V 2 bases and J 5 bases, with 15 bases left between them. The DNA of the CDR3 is TGTGCCAGCAGCTTATATTTTGCTGCAGGGGAGACCCAGTACTTC. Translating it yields CASSLYFAAGETQYF.

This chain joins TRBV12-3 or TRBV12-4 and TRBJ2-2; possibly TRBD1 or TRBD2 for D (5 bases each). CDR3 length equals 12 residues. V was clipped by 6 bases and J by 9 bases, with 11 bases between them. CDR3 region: CASSRGGWELFF. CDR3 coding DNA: TGTGCCAGCAGCCGTGGGGGATGGGAGCTGTTTTTT.

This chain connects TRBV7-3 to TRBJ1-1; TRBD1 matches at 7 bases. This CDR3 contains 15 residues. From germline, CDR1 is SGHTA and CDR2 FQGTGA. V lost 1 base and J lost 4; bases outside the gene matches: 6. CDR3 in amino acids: CASSLISGGGTEAFF. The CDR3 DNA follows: TGTGCCAGCAGCTTAATTTCAGGGGGTGGCACTGAAGCTTTCTTT. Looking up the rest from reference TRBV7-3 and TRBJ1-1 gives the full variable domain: GAGVSQTPSNKVTEKGKYVELRCDPISGHTALYWYRQSLGQGPEFLIYFQGTGAADDSGLPNDRFFAVRPEGSVSTLKIQRTERGDSAVYLCASSLISGGGTEAFFGQGTRLTVV.

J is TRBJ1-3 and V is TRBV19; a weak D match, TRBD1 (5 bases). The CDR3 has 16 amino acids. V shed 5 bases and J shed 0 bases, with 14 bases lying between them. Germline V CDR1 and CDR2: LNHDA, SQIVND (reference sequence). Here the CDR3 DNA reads TGTGCCAGTAGTGATTGGGGGAGATCCTCTGGAAACACCATATATTTT. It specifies CASSDWGRSSGNTIYF.

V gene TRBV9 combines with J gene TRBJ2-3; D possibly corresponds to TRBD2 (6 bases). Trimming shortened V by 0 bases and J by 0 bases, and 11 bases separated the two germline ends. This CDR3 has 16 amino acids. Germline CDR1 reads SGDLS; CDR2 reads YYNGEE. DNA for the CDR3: TGTGCCAGCAGCGTAGCTATCGGGGGTAGCACAGATACGCAGTATTTT. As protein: CASSVAIGGSTDTQYF.

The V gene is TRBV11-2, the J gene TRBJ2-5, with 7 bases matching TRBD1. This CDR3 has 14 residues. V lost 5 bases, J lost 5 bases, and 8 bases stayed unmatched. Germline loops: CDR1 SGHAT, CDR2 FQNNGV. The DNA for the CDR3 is TGTGCCAGCAGCCCGGGACAGTTCCGGGAGACCCAGTACTTC. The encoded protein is CASSPGQFRETQYF.

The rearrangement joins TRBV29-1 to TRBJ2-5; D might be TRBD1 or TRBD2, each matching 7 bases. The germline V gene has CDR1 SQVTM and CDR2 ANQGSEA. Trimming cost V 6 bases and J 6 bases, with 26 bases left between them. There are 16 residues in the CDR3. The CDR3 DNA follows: TGCAGCGTCAACAGGGGAGGGAGAGCCTTTGCCCAGACCCAGTACTTC. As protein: CSVNRGGRAFAQTQYF. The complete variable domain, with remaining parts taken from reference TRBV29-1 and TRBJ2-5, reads SAVISQKPSRDICQRGTSLTIQCQVDSQVTMMFWYRQQPGQSLTLIATANQGSEATYESGFVIDKFPISRPNLTFSTLTVSNMSPEDSSIYLCSVNRGGRAFAQTQYFGPGTRLLVL.

The CDR3 region is CASSVEGRPSYNSPLHF. DNA for the CDR3: TGTGCCAGCAGCGTTGAGGGAAGGCCCTCCTATAATTCACCCCTCCACTTT. This chain links TRBV9 with TRBJ1-6, with D unclear. The CDR3 sequence is 17 residues long. CDR1 and CDR2 (germline): SGDLS, YYNGEE. Deletions cut 2 bases from V and 0 bases from J, with 12 bases between. The whole variable domain, filled in from reference TRBV9 and TRBJ1-6, reads DSGVTQTPKHLITATGQRVTLRCSPRSGDLSVYWYQQSLDQGLQFLIQYYNGEERAKGNILERFSAQQFPDLHSELNLSSLELGDSALYFCASSVEGRPSYNSPLHFGNGTRLTVT.

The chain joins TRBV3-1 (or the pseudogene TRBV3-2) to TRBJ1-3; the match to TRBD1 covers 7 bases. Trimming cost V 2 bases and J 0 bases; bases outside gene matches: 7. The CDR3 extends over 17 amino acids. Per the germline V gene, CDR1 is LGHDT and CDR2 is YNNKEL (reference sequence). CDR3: CASSQSGTALSGNTIYF. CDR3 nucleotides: TGTGCCAGCAGCCAATCCGGGACAGCTCTCTCTGGAAACACCATATATTTT.

In DNA, the CDR3 is TGCGCCAGCAGCCAAGGGGGCGGAGGGACCGGGGAGCTGTTTTTT. Its protein product is CASSQGGGGTGELFF. This chain connects TRBV4-3 to TRBJ2-2; TRBD2 might be the D (6 bases). Germline V gene data show CDR1 as LGHNA and CDR2 as YSLEER. There are 15 residues in the CDR3. The V end was cut by 1 base, the J end by 5 bases, with 11 bases between.

The CDR3 reads CASGKQGAVTEAFF. CDR3 nucleotide sequence: TGTGCCAGCGGGAAACAGGGGGCAGTTACTGAAGCTTTCTTT. The chain links TRBV5-4 to TRBJ1-1; TRBD1 aligns across 9 bases. Germline-derived CDR1 and CDR2 are SGHNT and YYREEE (reference sequence). J gave up 5 bases and V 7 bases, and 9 bases lay outside the gene matches. There are 14 residues in the CDR3.

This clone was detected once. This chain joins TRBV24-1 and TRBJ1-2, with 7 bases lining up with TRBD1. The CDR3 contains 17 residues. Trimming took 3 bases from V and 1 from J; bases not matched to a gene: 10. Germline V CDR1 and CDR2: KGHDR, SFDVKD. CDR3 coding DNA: TGTGCCACCAGTGATCCGCGCGCAGGGGGTTTTAACTATGGCTACACCTTC. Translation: CATSDPRAGGFNYGYTF.

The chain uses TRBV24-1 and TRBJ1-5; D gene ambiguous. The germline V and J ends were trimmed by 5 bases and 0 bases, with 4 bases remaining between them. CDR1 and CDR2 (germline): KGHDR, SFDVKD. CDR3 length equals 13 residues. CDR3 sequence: CATSVDSNQPQHF. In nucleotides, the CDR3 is TGTGCCACCAGTGTAGATAGCAATCAGCCCCAGCATTTT.

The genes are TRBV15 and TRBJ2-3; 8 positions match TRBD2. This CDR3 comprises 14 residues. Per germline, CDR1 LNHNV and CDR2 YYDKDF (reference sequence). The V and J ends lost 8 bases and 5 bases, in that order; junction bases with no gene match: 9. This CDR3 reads CATGGSGVGDTQYF. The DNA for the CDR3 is TGTGCCACCGGTGGTAGCGGGGTGGGAGATACGCAGTATTTT.

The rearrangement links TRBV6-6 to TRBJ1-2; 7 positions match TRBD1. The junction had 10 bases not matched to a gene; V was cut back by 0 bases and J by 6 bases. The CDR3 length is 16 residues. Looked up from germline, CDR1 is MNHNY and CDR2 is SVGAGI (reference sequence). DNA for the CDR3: TGTGCCAGCAGTTACTCACCCCCGGGACAGAATCATGGCTACACCTTC. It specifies CASSYSPPGQNHGYTF.

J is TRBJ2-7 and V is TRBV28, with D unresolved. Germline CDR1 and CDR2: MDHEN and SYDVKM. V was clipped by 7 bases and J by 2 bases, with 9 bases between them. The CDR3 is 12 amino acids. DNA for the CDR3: TGTGCCAGCAAGGCCAGCCCCTACGAGCAGTACTTC. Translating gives CASKASPYEQYF. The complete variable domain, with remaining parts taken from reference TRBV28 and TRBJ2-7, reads DVKVTQSSRYLVKRTGEKVFLECVQDMDHENMFWYRQDPGLGLRLIYFSYDVKMKEKGDIPEGYSVSREKKERFSLILESASTNQTSMYLCASKASPYEQYFGPGTRLTVT.

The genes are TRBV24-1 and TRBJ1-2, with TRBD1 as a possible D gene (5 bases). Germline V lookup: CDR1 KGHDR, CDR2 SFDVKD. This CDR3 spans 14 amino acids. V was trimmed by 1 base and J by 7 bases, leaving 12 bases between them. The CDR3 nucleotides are TGTGCCACCAGTGATTTTCTCGGGACGCGTGGCTACACCTTC. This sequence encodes CATSDFLGTRGYTF.

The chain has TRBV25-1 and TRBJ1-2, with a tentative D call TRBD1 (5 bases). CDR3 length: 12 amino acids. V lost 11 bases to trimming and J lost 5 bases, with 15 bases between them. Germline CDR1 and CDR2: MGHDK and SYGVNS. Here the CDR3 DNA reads TGTGCCCCCCTCCCCGAGGGGTATGGCTACACCTTC. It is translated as CAPLPEGYGYTF.

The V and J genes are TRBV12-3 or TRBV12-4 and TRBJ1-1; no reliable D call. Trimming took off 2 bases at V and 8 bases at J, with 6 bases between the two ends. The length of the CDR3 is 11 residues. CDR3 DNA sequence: TGTGCCAGCAGTTTAAGAGAGGAAGCTTTCTTT. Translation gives CASSLREEAFF.

DNA of the CDR3: TGTGCCATCAGTGAGTCGGAAGCGGGGGAGACCCAGTACTTC. Translation: CAISESEAGETQYF. The chain links TRBV10-3 to TRBJ2-5; 7 nucleotides line up with TRBD2. The CDR3 totals 14 residues. J gave up 5 bases and V 0 bases, and 3 bases lay outside the gene matches. Looked up from germline, CDR1 is ENHRY and CDR2 is SYGVKD.

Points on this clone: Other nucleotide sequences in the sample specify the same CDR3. CDR3 sequence reads: CASSPTGAYGYTF. The CDR3 bases are TGTGCCAGCAGTCCAACAGGGGCCTATGGCTACACCTTC. The chain links TRBV28 to TRBJ1-2; 7 bases match TRBD1. This CDR3 region has 13 residues. The V gene end was trimmed by 5 bases and the J gene end by 4 bases; junction bases not matched to a gene: 4. Germline V lookup: CDR1 MDHEN, CDR2 SYDVKM.

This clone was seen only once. CDR3 bases: TGTGCCAGCTCACCAGAGAGGGAGACCCAGTACTTC. Its translation is CASSPERETQYF. This rearrangement joins TRBV18 to TRBJ2-5, with unresolved D. CDR1 and CDR2 from the germline V gene are KGHSH and LQKENI. Trimming left V 2 bases short and J 5 bases short, with 6 bases between. The length of the CDR3 is 12 residues. The whole variable domain, remainder taken from reference TRBV18 and TRBJ2-5, is NAGVMQNPRHLVRRRGQEARLRCSPMKGHSHVYWYRQLPEEGLKFMVYLQKENIIDESGMPKERFSAEFPKEGPSILRIQQVVRGDSAAYFCASSPERETQYFGPGTRLLVL.

The CDR3 spells CASSFLSRGNTEAFF. CDR3 DNA sequence: TGTGCCAGCAGTTTCTTGTCTCGGGGTAACACTGAAGCTTTCTTT. The gene calls are TRBV28 and TRBJ1-1, with D hard to call. This CDR3 has 15 amino acids. CDR1 and CDR2 from the germline V gene are MDHEN and SYDVKM. The germline V and J ends were trimmed by 3 bases and 2 bases, with 13 bases remaining between them.